This record looks at one TCR beta chain sequence and its context. CDR1 and CDR2 (germline): ENHRY, SYGVKD. Trimming left V 0 bases short and J 1 base short, with 8 bases between. CDR3 size: 15 residues. Together with a sample-barcoded 5' primer, a J-beta primer mix was included in a second PCR lasting roughly 7 to 11 cycles. TCRdb redid the calling of the 5' RACE reads with MiXCR, one entry per CDR3 protein. Of about 770,000 distinct CDR3 sequences listed, around 42% are singletons. The data were taken from a study of blood T cells in healthy people across ages. Whenever a sample was processed, at least 6 million PBMCs were isolated.

The clonotype was recovered from a man aged 55 to 70 in good health. The genes are TRBV10-3 and TRBJ2-3; possibly TRBD2 for D (5 bases). The specimen was blood. CDR3: CAISESISGTDTQYF. Here the CDR3 DNA reads TGTGCCATCAGTGAGTCTATTAGCGGCACAGATACGCAGTATTTT.